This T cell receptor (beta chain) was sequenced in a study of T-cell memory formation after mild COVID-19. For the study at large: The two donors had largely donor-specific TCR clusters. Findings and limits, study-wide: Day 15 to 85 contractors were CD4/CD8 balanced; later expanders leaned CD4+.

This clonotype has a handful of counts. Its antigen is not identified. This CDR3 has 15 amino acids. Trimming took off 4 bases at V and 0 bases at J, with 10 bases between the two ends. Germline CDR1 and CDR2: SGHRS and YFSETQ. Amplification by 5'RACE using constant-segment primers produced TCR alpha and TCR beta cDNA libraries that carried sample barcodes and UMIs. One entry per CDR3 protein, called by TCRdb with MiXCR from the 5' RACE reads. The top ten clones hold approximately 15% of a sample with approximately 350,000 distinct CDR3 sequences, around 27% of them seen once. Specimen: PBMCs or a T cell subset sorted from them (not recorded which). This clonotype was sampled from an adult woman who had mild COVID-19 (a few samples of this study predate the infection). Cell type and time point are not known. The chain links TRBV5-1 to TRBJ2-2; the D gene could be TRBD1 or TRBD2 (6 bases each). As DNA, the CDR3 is TGCGCCAGCAGCCCGGGGGCGGCGAACACCGGGGAGCTGTTTTTT. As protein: CASSPGAANTGELFF.